The rows below give T cell receptor beta chains drawn from one sample of a study of blood T cell repertoires in COVID-19. Assay: immunoSEQ multiplex PCR; the TCRdb copy retains only in-frame clones and omits some. The sample holds about 130,000 clones, under 90% seen once. The specimen was PBMCs or T cells enriched from blood (not recorded which). The receptors stem from a man aged 40-50 years with acute COVID-19. Each CDR3 is given without its conserved first and last residue. A D gene is named only where the DNA matches it firmly.

cdr3_aa,v_call,j_call,d_call
ASSLERGSYEQY,TRBV5-1,TRBJ2-7,-
ASSPLYRETPAGGRYT,TRBV7-6,TRBJ1-2,-
ASRTQGAGTEAF,TRBV28,TRBJ1-1,TRBD1
ASSSQGGQPQH,TRBV6-5,TRBJ1-5,TRBD1
ASSDLRGGEETQY,TRBV6-4,TRBJ2-5,-
ASSSDTSGGTDTQY,TRBV6-5,TRBJ2-3,TRBD2
ASTPGHTFYEQY,TRBV2,TRBJ2-7,-
ASSPQEVQEYSNQPQH,TRBV18,TRBJ1-5,-
ASSERDRGGYT,TRBV2,TRBJ1-2,TRBD1
ASSTEIGELSPLH,TRBV18,TRBJ1-6,-
ASSLRWGRTSYEQY,TRBV7-3,TRBJ2-7,-
ASSLQGAMAF,TRBV5-1,TRBJ1-1,TRBD1
ASIDVGGPNYGYT,TRBV7-2,TRBJ1-2,-
ASSLETKKNEQF,TRBV11-2,TRBJ2-1,-
SVTLQGADQRAF,TRBV29-1,TRBJ1-1,TRBD1
ASSLVERGTQY,TRBV11-3,TRBJ2-3,-
ASGGQPYEQY,TRBV12-3/TRBV12-4,TRBJ2-7,TRBD1
ASRPEGVSGNTIY,TRBV6-5,TRBJ1-3,-
ASSLISQPQH,TRBV7-9,TRBJ1-5,-
ASSAGQGVSVGWDTEAF,TRBV9,TRBJ1-1,TRBD1
ASSYSGGSPYEQY,TRBV6-5,TRBJ2-7,TRBD2
ASRRSSNQPQH,TRBV19,TRBJ1-5,-
ASSLTGSPLALEAF,TRBV5-1,TRBJ1-1,-
ASSSAFTTSGQETQY,TRBV7-8,TRBJ2-5,TRBD2